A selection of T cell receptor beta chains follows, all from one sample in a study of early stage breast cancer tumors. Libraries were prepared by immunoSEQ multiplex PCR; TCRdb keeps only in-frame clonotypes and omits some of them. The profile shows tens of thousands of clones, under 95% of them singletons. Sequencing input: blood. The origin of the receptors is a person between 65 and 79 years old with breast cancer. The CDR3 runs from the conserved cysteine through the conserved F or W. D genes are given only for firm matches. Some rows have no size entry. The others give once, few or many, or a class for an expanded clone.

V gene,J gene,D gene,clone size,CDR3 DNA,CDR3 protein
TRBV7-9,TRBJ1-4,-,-,TGTGCCAGCAGCGGGTGGGCAGCAACTAATGAAAAACTGTTTTTT,CASSGWAATNEKLFF
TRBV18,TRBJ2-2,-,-,TGTGCCAGCTCACCTGAAGAGGCTTCGGAGGTCAGGGAGCTGTTTTTT,CASSPEEASEVRELFF
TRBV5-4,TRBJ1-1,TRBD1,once,TGTGCCAGCAGCGTGACAGGGAGGAACACTGAAGCTTTCTTT,CASSVTGRNTEAFF
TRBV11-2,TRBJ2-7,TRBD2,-,TGTGCCAGCAGCTTAGCCGGTAGCGGGGGGTTCGAGCAGTACTTC,CASSLAGSGGFEQYF
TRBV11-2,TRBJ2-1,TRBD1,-,TGTGCCAGCAGCCCTCCGGGGACAGGGGGGAAGAATGAGCAGTTCTTC,CASSPPGTGGKNEQFF
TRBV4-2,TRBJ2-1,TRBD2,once,TGTGCCAGCAGCCAAGGACTAGCGGGGGGTTTAACCTACAATGAGCAGTTCTTC,CASSQGLAGGLTYNEQFF
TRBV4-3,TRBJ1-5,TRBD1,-,TGCGCCAGCAGCCAAGACGACAGGGGTGGTCAGCCCCAGCATTTT,CASSQDDRGGQPQHF
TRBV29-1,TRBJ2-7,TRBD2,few,TGCAGCGTTGAGGGAACTAGCGGGAGCTACGAGCAGTACTTC,CSVEGTSGSYEQYF
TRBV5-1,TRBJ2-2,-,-,TGCGCCAGCAGCAGAGCGGTTACGAACACCGGGGAGCTGTTTTTT,CASSRAVTNTGELFF
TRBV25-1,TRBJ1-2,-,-,TGTGCCAGCAGTGGAGTAAGTGGCTACACCTTC,CASSGVSGYTF
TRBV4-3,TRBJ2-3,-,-,TGCGCCAGCAGCCAAGATCGCGGCCTTACAGATACGCAGTATTTT,CASSQDRGLTDTQYF
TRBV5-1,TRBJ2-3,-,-,TGCGCCAGCAGCACAGGGTCTAACACAGATACGCAGTATTTT,CASSTGSNTDTQYF
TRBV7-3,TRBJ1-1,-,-,TGTGCCAGCAGCTTAAGGCAGGGTATTCGGGCTTTCTTT,CASSLRQGIRAFF
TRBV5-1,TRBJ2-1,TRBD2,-,TGCGCCAGCAGCTTGATGACGGGAGGTGGGAATGAGCAGTTCTTC,CASSLMTGGGNEQFF
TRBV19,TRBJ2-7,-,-,TGTGCCAGTAGTATGACACCCAGCTACGAGCAGTACTTC,CASSMTPSYEQYF
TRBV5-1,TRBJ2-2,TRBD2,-,TGCGCCAGCAGCTTGGCGGCCACCCGGGAGGAGGAGCTGTTTTTT,CASSLAATREEELFF
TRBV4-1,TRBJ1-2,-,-,TGCGCCAGCAGCCCAGGGGCCGGCTATGGCTACACCTTC,CASSPGAGYGYTF
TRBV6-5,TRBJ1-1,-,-,TGTGCCAGCAGTTACATCGGGGTGGGGAACACTGAAGCTTTCTTT,CASSYIGVGNTEAFF
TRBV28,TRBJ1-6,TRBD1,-,TGTGCCAGCTACCAAAACAGGGGCAATTCACCCCTCCACTTT,CASYQNRGNSPLHF
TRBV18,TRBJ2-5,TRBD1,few,TGTGCCAGCTCGAGGGACAGGGGGACCCAGTACTTC,CASSRDRGTQYF
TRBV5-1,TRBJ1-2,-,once,TGCGCCAGCAGCTCCGAAAGGGGGTTTGGCTACACCTTC,CASSSERGFGYTF
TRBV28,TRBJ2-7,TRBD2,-,TGTGCCAGCAGTCCCCCTAGCGGTCATTACGAGCAGTACTTC,CASSPPSGHYEQYF
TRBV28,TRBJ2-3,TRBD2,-,TGTGCCAGCAGTCCCTCCCGACAACTAAGCGGGAGAATTACCCGAACGCAGTATTTT,CASSPSRQLSGRITRTQYF